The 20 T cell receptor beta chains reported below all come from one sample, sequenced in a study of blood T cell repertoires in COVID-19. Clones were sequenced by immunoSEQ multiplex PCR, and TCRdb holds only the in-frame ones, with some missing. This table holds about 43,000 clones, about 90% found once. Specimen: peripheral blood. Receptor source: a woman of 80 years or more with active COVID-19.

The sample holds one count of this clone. CDR3 sequence (DNA): TGTGCCAGCAGTTACAAGGCGGGGGGCCGCACAGATACGCAGTATTTT. Its translation is CASSYKAGGRTDTQYF. This chain connects TRBV6-2 or TRBV6-3 to TRBJ2-3; 8 positions agree with TRBD2. V shed 2 bases and J 1 base; nucleotides not matched to a gene: 5. The CDR3 contains 16 residues. Germline V CDR1 and CDR2: MNHEY, SVGEGT.

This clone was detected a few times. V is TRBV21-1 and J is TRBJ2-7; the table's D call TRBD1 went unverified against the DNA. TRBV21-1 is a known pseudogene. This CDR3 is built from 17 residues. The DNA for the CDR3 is TGTGCCAGCAGCCGCTTAAGAAAGGGGCCCAGCTCCTACGAGCAGTACTTC. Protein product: CASSRLRKGPSSYEQYF.

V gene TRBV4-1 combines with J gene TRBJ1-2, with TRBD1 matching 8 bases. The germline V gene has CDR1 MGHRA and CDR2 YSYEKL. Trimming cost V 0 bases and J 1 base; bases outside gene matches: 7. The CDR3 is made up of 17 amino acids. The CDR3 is CASSQDENRGINYGYTF. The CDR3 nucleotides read TGCGCCAGCAGCCAAGATGAGAACAGGGGGATTAACTATGGCTACACCTTC.

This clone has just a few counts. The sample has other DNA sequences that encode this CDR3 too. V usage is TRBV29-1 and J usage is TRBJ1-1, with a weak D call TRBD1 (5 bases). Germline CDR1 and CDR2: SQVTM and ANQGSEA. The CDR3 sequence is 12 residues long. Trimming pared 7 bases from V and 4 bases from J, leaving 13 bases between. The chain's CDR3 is CSARTGGTEAFF. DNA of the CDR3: TGCAGCGCCCGAACGGGGGGCACTGAAGCTTTCTTT.

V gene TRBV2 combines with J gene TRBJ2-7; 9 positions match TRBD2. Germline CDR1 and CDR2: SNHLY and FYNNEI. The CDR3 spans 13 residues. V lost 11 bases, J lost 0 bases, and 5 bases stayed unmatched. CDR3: CAAERGASYEQYF. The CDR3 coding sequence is TGTGCCGCTGAGCGGGGGGCCTCCTACGAGCAGTACTTC.

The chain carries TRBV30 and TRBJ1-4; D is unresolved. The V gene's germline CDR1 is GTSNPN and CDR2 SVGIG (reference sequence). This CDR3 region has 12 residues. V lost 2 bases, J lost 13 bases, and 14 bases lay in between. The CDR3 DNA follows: TGTGCCTGGAGTCCCCGCGAGGAGGGACTGTTTTTT. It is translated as CAWSPREEGLFF.

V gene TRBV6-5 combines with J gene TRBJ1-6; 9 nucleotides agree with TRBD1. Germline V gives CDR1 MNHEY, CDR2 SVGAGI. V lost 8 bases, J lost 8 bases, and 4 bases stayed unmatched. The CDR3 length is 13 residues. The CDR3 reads CASSRTGDSPLHF. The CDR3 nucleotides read TGTGCCAGCTCCCGGACAGGGGATTCACCCCTCCACTTT.

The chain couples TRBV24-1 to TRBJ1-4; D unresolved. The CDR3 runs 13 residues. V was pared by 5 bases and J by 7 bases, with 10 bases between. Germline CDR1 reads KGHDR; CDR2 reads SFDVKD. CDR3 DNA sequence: TGTGCCACCAGTGCGGGAGGTCTTGAAAAACTGTTTTTT. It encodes CATSAGGLEKLFF.

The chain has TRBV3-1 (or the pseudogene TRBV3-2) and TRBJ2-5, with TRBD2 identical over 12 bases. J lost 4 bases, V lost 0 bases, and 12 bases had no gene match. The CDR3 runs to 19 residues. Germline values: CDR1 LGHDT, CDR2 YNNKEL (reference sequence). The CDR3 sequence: CASSQERRTSGTRGETQYF. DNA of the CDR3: TGTGCCAGCAGCCAAGAGAGAAGGACTAGCGGGACCCGCGGAGAGACCCAGTACTTC.

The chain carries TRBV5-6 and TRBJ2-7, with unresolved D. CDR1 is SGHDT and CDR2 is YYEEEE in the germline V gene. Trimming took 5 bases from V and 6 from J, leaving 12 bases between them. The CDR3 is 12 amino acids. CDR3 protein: CASRSTTGEQYF. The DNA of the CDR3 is TGTGCCAGCAGATCGACCACGGGCGAGCAGTACTTC.

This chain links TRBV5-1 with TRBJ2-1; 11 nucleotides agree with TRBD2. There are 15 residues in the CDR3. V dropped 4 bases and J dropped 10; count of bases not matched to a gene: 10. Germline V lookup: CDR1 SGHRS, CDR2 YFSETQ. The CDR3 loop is CASSLTSGAPGEQFF. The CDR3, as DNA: TGCGCCAGCAGCCTGACTAGCGGGGCACCGGGGGAGCAGTTCTTC.

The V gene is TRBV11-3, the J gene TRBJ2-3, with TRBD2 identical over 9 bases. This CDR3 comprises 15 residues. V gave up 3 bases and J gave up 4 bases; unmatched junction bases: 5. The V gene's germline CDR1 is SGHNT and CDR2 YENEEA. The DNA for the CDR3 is TGTGCCAGCAGCTTTGGGCTAGCGGGGTCAGATACGCAGTATTTT. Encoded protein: CASSFGLAGSDTQYF.

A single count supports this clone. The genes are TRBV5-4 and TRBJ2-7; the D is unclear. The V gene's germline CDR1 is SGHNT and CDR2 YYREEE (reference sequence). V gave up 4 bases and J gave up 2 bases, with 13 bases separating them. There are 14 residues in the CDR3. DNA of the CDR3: TGTGCCAGCAGCCGGAGTAGCCTCCCCTACGAGCAGTACTTC. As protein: CASSRSSLPYEQYF.

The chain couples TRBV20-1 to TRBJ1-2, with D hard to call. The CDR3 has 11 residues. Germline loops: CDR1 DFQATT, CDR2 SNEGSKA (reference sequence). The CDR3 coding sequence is TGCAGCGAGCTGAGGGAAAATGGCTACACCTTC. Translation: CSELRENGYTF.

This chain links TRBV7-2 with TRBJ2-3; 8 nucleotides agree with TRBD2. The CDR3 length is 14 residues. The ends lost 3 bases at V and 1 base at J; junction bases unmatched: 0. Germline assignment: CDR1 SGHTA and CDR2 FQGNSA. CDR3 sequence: CASSLGLGTDTQYF. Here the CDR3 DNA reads TGTGCCAGCAGCTTGGGACTAGGCACAGATACGCAGTATTTT.

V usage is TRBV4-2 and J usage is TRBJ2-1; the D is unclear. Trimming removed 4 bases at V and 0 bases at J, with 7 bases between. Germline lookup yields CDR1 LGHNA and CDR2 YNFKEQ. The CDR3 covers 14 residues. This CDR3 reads CASSRLISYNEQFF. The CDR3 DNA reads TGTGCCAGCAGCCGGCTGATCTCCTACAATGAGCAGTTCTTC.

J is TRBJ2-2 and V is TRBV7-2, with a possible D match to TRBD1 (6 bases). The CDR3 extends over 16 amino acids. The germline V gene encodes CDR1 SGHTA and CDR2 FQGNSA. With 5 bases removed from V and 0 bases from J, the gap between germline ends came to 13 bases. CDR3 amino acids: CASSAKRTANTGELFF. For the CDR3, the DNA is TGTGCCAGCAGCGCTAAAAGGACAGCGAACACCGGGGAGCTGTTTTTT.

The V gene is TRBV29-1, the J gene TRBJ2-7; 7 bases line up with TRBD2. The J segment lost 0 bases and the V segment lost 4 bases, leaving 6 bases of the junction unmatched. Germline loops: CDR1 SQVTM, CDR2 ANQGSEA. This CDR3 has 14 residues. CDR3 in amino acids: CSVGSGTNSYEQYF. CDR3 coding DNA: TGCAGCGTTGGATCCGGGACTAACTCCTACGAGCAGTACTTC.

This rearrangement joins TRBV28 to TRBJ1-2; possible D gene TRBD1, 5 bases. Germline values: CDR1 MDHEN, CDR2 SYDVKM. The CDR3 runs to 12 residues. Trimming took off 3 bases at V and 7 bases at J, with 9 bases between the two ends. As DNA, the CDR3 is TGTGCCAGCAGTTTCTCAGGGTTTGGCTACACCTTC. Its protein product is CASSFSGFGYTF.

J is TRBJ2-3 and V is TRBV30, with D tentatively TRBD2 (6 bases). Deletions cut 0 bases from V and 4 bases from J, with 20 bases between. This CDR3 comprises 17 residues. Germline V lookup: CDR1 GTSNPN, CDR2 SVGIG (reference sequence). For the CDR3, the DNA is TGTGCCTGGAGTGTAAGAGGCTTGGGGAGCGGGTCAGATACGCAGTATTTT. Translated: CAWSVRGLGSGSDTQYF.